This T cell receptor (beta chain) was recovered during a study of CD8 T cells in Susac syndrome (dated by TCRdb to between 2018 and 2020). Turning to the overall study: Among the sequenced Susac syndrome patients, six had clinically active disease and eight were in clinical remission. At blood withdrawal, Susac syndrome patients were either therapy-naive, taking corticosteroids (in some cases with IVIg as well), or taking IVIg alone. Repertoire sequencing was used to test whether CD8+ T cell activation and differentiation in Susac syndrome was antigen driven.

About this clonotype: Its antigen is still unknown. One base away there is no much larger clone; base qualities are not given.

From the cysteine up to the phenylalanine, the CDR3 has a length of 16 residues. The CDR3 DNA has 48 bases and is translated from base 1. Taken from the germline V gene, the CDR1 and CDR2 loops are MGHRA and YSYEKL. Trimming accounts for 4 bases at V and 2 bases at J, while the number of junction bases matched to no gene is 10. What the research found in general, with its limitations: The number of individuals in the TCR sequencing and HLA analysis was recognized as being relatively small. The CD4+ T cell repertoire of patients with Susac syndrome showed no detectable clonal expansion.

High-throughput TCR beta sequencing profiled peripheral blood CD8+ and CD4+ T cells from healthy donors, Susac syndrome patients and multiple sclerosis patients. The Susac syndrome patients fulfilled recently defined diagnostic criteria for definite or probable disease. Bulk CD8+ and CD4+ T cells were purified by magnetic negative isolation, while CD8+ TEMRA cells were enriched using FACS. Blood was drawn into EDTA tubes, processed within 24 hours, and PBMCs were isolated by density gradient centrifugation. PBMCs intended for TCR sequencing were frozen in liquid nitrogen and were later thawed in a 37 degrees C water bath. The sorted or isolated CD4+, CD8+ and CD8+ TEMRA cells had a purity of 90% or higher. RNA was extracted using the RNeasy kit, and roughly 0.45 to 1 microgram was reverse transcribed with random hexamers. The immunoSEQ multiplex PCR assay, covering 54 Vbeta and 13 Jbeta segments, was used to amplify TCR beta CDR3 regions. To correct PCR amplification bias, a synthetic template baseline was used for both primer optimization and computational correction. The authors' analysis ran thus. Only productive sequences were kept, with reads annotated to V, D and J genes according to IMGT and analyzed in immunoSEQ Analyzer. To calculate clonality, Shannon entropy was normalized by log2 of the number of productive unique sequences and then subtracted from one. For each patient and control, public and private clones were evaluated within the 100 most prevalent clones. Clones were defined as Susac-specific when absent from the healthy and MS cohorts, from approximately 1,100 published viral clones and from other ImmuneACCESS disease sequences. The public reads were quality trimmed at Q25 with fastp and then assembled into clones with MiXCR by TCRdb, keeping productive beta chains. Rows with a matching CDR3 protein are joined into one entry that keeps the most common DNA and genes. The V and J calls and clone size are TCRdb's, not the authors'. The sample profile shows about 180,000 distinct CDR3 sequences; roughly 92% of them were found once. The biggest ten clones account for roughly 0.11% of the sample.

Recombination connected TRBV4-1 to TRBJ2-7; TRBD1 agrees with 8 junctional bases. Sequencing input: CD4+ T cells from PBMCs. The TCR sequence derives from a human donor with Susac syndrome. The CDR3 reads as follows: CASSRTLTGATYEQYF. The nucleotide sequence reads as follows: TGCGCCAGCAGCCGAACATTGACAGGGGCAACCTACGAGCAGTACTTC.